Sequencing of this TCR beta chain was carried out in a study of T cell clonotyping in hematopoietic cell transplantation. Time point meaning: recipient sample about 28 days before transplant, after cytoreduction. Worth noting for this clone: The sample contains more than one DNA sequence encoding this CDR3.

Generated by immunoSEQ multiplex PCR, the TCRdb table keeps only in-frame clones and is missing some. The profile covers roughly 20,000 clones, with roughly 86% appearing a single time and under 8.5% taken by the ten largest. This material consisted of peripheral blood mononuclear cells, taken before stem cell transplant. The receptor's source is a man aged 45-65 years with acute myeloid leukemia. Some clones in this sample may be carry-over from other donors' samples.

The CDR3 region is CASSVGGGDTIYF. In DNA, the CDR3 is TGTGCCAGCAGCGTAGGTGGCGGGGACACCATATATTTT. The chain combines TRBV9 with TRBJ1-3, with no clear D. V gave up 0 bases and J gave up 8 bases, with 9 bases separating them. The CDR3 has 13 residues. Germline loops: CDR1 SGDLS, CDR2 YYNGEE.